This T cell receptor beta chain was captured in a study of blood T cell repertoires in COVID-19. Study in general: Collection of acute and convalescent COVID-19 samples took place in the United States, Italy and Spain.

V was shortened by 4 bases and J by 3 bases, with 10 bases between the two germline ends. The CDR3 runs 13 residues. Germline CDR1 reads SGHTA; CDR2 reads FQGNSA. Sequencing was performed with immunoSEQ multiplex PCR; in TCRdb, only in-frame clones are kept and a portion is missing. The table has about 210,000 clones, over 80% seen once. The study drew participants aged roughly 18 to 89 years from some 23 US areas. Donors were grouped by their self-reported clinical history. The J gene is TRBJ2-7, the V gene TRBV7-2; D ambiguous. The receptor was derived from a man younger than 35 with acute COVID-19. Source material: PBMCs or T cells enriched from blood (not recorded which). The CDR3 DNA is TGTGCCAGCAGCTCTGAGTCCTTCTACGAGCAGTACTTC. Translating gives CASSSESFYEQYF.